This TCR beta chain was recovered during a study of blood T cell repertoires in COVID-19. Turning to the study itself: COVID-19 samples collected from the United States, Italy and Spain covered acute and convalescent phases.

This clone showed up just once. The germline V and J ends were trimmed by 0 bases and 8 bases, with 11 bases remaining between them. This CDR3 comprises 13 residues. The germline gives CDR1 SGDLS, CDR2 YYNGEE. The table came from immunoSEQ multiplex PCR; TCRdb's copy has only in-frame clones and leaves some out. The table shows about 160,000 clones, with approximately 90% occurring only once. This sequence was found in a man younger than 35 with acute or convalescent COVID-19. This rearrangement joins TRBV9 to TRBJ1-1; D might be TRBD1 (6 bases). Sequencing used peripheral blood. The CDR3 nucleotides are TGTGCCAGCAGCGTAGCCTCCGGGACAGAAGCTTTCTTT. Translation gives CASSVASGTEAFF.